This T cell receptor beta chain was sequenced in a study of T cell responses to AZD1222 COVID-19 vaccine. Study findings and constraints: Spike regions recognized by vaccine-associated CD4 TCRs spanned the protein, led by 160-218 and 743-854.

Only a few counts were recorded for this clone. The antigen is undetermined. Measured with immunoSEQ multiplex PCR; TCRdb has only the in-frame clones, and not every one. The sample carries fewer than 100,000 clones, 70% to 90% recorded once. V gave up 7 bases and J gave up 7 bases, with 7 bases separating them. Germline V gene data show CDR1 as SNHLY and CDR2 as FYNNEI. This CDR3 region has 11 residues. The chain uses TRBV2 and TRBJ2-2; no firm D call. This TCR derives from an adult who received the AZD1222 COVID-19 vaccine. The sample in question was peripheral blood, obtained 28 days after the second AZD1222 dose. For the CDR3, the DNA is TGTGCCAGCAACTTAGTCGGGGAGCTGTTTTTT. It yields the protein CASNLVGELFF.